This T cell receptor (beta chain) was sequenced during a study of beta chain features in type 1 diabetes. Regarding the study as a whole: Cells with high TCR expression could be over-represented by cDNA sequencing. Moderate but significant shortening of TCRB CDR3s was recorded in all four CD4+ subsets from Type 1 diabetes patients. Insertion counts at VDJ junctions were lower in type 1 diabetes patients, who also showed more deletions there.

Reverse transcribing all isolated RNA meant expressed TCRB transcripts were sequenced. Profiling relied on immunoSEQ multiplex PCR, and the TCRdb table lists in-frame clones only, not all of them. This sample has a few hundred thousand clones, with approximately 16% found just once. Every donor had blood drawn once into heparin, approximately 120 mL on average. Sorted populations all had greater than 95% purity. Of note for this clone: Its specificity is unknown.

This TCR was sampled from a man aged 30 to 45 with type 1 diabetes. The material sequenced was naive CD4+ T cells from blood.

Here the CDR3 reads CASSLLPSETQYF. CDR3 nucleotide sequence: TGTGCCAGCAGCTTGTTGCCCTCGGAGACCCAGTACTTC. V usage is TRBV5-4 and J usage is TRBJ2-5; unclear D gene. Trimming removed 1 base from V and 5 bases from J, with 9 bases in between. Germline-derived CDR1 and CDR2 are SGHNT and YYREEE (reference sequence). The CDR3 is 13 amino acids.